In this sample, the clone carrying this TCR beta chain turned up once. What it binds is unknown. The data are from a study of OX40 agonist ivuxolimab in advanced cancers. Study at large: Cohort: around 83% men, mean age 60, aged about 20 to 90.

Whole-study findings and limits: Partial responders at 0.1-3.0 mg/kg showed near-lowest clonal expansion. Relative to CD4+ cells, CD8+ T cells on average had more expanded clones.

Germline V gene sequence: CDR1 SGHDT, CDR2 YYEEEE. The CDR3 consists of 16 residues. Trimming removed 4 bases from V and 7 bases from J; junction bases left unmatched: 11. The protocol was immunoSEQ multiplex PCR, while the TCRdb copy is restricted to in-frame clones and leaves out a portion. The sample shows 70,000 to 90,000 clones, around 81% of them seen only once. Source: CD4+ or CD8+ T cells sorted from blood, taken in a trial of the OX40 agonist ivuxolimab. This rearrangement joins TRBV5-6 to TRBJ1-4; 9 bases fit TRBD1. The receptor was derived from an adult with an advanced solid tumor such as melanoma, head and neck, liver or kidney cancer. The DNA of the CDR3 is TGTGCCAGCAGCCTTACGGGGACAGGGCAACGTGAAAAACTGTTTTTT. This codes for CASSLTGTGQREKLFF.